These T cell receptor beta chains were read from a single sample in a study of cytomegalovirus exposure and HLA in healthy donors. Sequencing was performed with immunoSEQ multiplex PCR; in TCRdb, only in-frame clones are kept and a portion is missing. The sample yields under 200,000 clones, roughly 80% seen once. The specimen sequenced was PBMCs. All receptors come from a man aged 25 to 45 in good health and CMV-seronegative. The CDR3 runs from the conserved cysteine through the conserved F or W. The order of the fields is D gene, CDR3 length, V gene, J gene, clone size, CDR3 DNA, CDR3 protein. D genes are given only for firm matches. Only some rows state a clone size, as once, few, many or a class for expanded clones.

d_call: NA; cdr3_length: 14; v_call: TRBV12-5; j_call: TRBJ2-7; clone_size: NA; cdr3_nt: TGTGCTAGTGGTTTGAACAGGGGGGGGTACGAGCAGTACTTC; cdr3_aa: CASGLNRGGYEQYF
d_call: TRBD2; cdr3_length: 16; v_call: TRBV6-5; j_call: TRBJ2-5; clone_size: NA; cdr3_nt: TGTGCCAGCAGTTATTTAACTAGCGGACCCCAGGAGACCCAGTACTTC; cdr3_aa: CASSYLTSGPQETQYF
d_call: NA; cdr3_length: 16; v_call: TRBV5-4; j_call: TRBJ2-3; clone_size: NA; cdr3_nt: TGTGCCAGCAGCGCGGAGGGTTTATCTAGCACAGATACGCAGTATTTT; cdr3_aa: CASSAEGLSSTDTQYF
d_call: TRBD1; cdr3_length: 12; v_call: TRBV10-3; j_call: TRBJ1-1; clone_size: few; cdr3_nt: TGTGCCATCAGTGAACAGGGGGCGGAAGCTTTCTTT; cdr3_aa: CAISEQGAEAFF
d_call: TRBD2; cdr3_length: 16; v_call: TRBV7-2; j_call: TRBJ2-7; clone_size: NA; cdr3_nt: TGTGCCAGCAGCTTAGCGCGGCTAGCGGGAGTAGTTGAGCAGTACTTC; cdr3_aa: CASSLARLAGVVEQYF
d_call: TRBD2; cdr3_length: 15; v_call: TRBV7-9; j_call: TRBJ2-1; clone_size: NA; cdr3_nt: TGTGCCAGCAGCTCCGGGACTAGCGGCCACAATGAGCAGTTCTTC; cdr3_aa: CASSSGTSGHNEQFF
d_call: NA; cdr3_length: 14; v_call: TRBV28; j_call: TRBJ1-5; clone_size: NA; cdr3_nt: TGTGCCAGCACCGCCGGGACAAACTATCAGCCCCAGCATTTT; cdr3_aa: CASTAGTNYQPQHF
d_call: NA; cdr3_length: 14; v_call: TRBV5-6; j_call: TRBJ2-7; clone_size: NA; cdr3_nt: TGTGCCAGCAGCTTCATGCAGGTCTTGCACGAGCAGTACTTC; cdr3_aa: CASSFMQVLHEQYF
d_call: NA; cdr3_length: 16; v_call: TRBV5-4; j_call: TRBJ2-4; clone_size: few; cdr3_nt: TGTGCCAGCAGCTTGACGTCGGGGATGAGAAAAAACATTCAGTACTTC; cdr3_aa: CASSLTSGMRKNIQYF
d_call: NA; cdr3_length: 17; v_call: TRBV11-2; j_call: TRBJ2-7; clone_size: NA; cdr3_nt: TGTGCCAGCAGCTTAGTAGCCAGGTGGGGCCCGAACTACGAGCAGTACTTC; cdr3_aa: CASSLVARWGPNYEQYF
d_call: NA; cdr3_length: 14; v_call: TRBV27; j_call: TRBJ2-7; clone_size: NA; cdr3_nt: TGTGCCAGCAGTTTATTGAGCTCCGCCCACGAGCAGTACTTC; cdr3_aa: CASSLLSSAHEQYF
d_call: NA; cdr3_length: 14; v_call: TRBV5-1; j_call: TRBJ1-5; clone_size: NA; cdr3_nt: TGCGCCAGCAGCTTGGAGGGGAGCAATCAGCCCCAGCATTTT; cdr3_aa: CASSLEGSNQPQHF
d_call: NA; cdr3_length: 14; v_call: TRBV15; j_call: TRBJ2-7; clone_size: NA; cdr3_nt: TGTGCCACCAGCAGAGGTGGTGGGGCTAGCGAGCAGTACTTC; cdr3_aa: CATSRGGGASEQYF
d_call: TRBD2; cdr3_length: 17; v_call: TRBV4-2; j_call: TRBJ2-3; clone_size: NA; cdr3_nt: TGTGCCAGCAGCCATGGACAGCGGGAGTGGGGCACAGATACGCAGTATTTT; cdr3_aa: CASSHGQREWGTDTQYF
d_call: NA; cdr3_length: 15; v_call: TRBV29-1; j_call: TRBJ2-2; clone_size: NA; cdr3_nt: TGCAGCGTTGAAGTCGCTAGCAGTCACACCGGGGAGCTGTTTTTT; cdr3_aa: CSVEVASSHTGELFF
d_call: NA; cdr3_length: 13; v_call: TRBV13; j_call: TRBJ1-1; clone_size: NA; cdr3_nt: TGTGCCAGCAGCGGAGGGTCGAACACTGAAGCTTTCTTT; cdr3_aa: CASSGGSNTEAFF
d_call: NA; cdr3_length: 17; v_call: TRBV29-1; j_call: TRBJ2-6; clone_size: NA; cdr3_nt: TGCCACCCGCATTACAGAACTTTTTACTCTGGGGCCAACGTCCTGACTTTC; cdr3_aa: CHPHYRTFYSGANVLTF
d_call: TRBD2; cdr3_length: 16; v_call: TRBV5-6; j_call: TRBJ2-3; clone_size: NA; cdr3_nt: TGTGCCAGCAGCTACTCCGGGCGGGGGAACACAGATACGCAGTATTTT; cdr3_aa: CASSYSGRGNTDTQYF
d_call: TRBD2; cdr3_length: 15; v_call: TRBV29-1; j_call: TRBJ2-1; clone_size: once; cdr3_nt: TGCAGCGTTGCCCTGATAGCGGGGGTAATCAATGAGCAGTTCTTC; cdr3_aa: CSVALIAGVINEQFF
d_call: NA; cdr3_length: 13; v_call: TRBV30; j_call: TRBJ1-4; clone_size: NA; cdr3_nt: TGTGCCTGGAATACCGGGTATAAAGAAAAACTGTTTTTT; cdr3_aa: CAWNTGYKEKLFF
d_call: NA; cdr3_length: 15; v_call: TRBV6-5; j_call: TRBJ2-7; clone_size: few; cdr3_nt: TGTGCCAGCAGTTACTCTGCGGCAACCTCCTACGAGCAGTACTTC; cdr3_aa: CASSYSAATSYEQYF
d_call: NA; cdr3_length: 16; v_call: TRBV5-6; j_call: TRBJ1-1; clone_size: few; cdr3_nt: TGTGCCAGCAGCTTGGTGGCGGGGGGAATGAACACTGAAGCTTTCTTT; cdr3_aa: CASSLVAGGMNTEAFF
d_call: NA; cdr3_length: 13; v_call: TRBV28; j_call: TRBJ1-2; clone_size: NA; cdr3_nt: TGTGCCAGCAGTTTAAGCGGGCTGCGAGGCTACACCTTC; cdr3_aa: CASSLSGLRGYTF
d_call: TRBD2; cdr3_length: 14; v_call: TRBV7-3; j_call: TRBJ2-7; clone_size: NA; cdr3_nt: TGTGCCAGCAGCTTAGGACTAGCGGGAGCCGAGCAGTACTTC; cdr3_aa: CASSLGLAGAEQYF
d_call: NA; cdr3_length: 15; v_call: TRBV30; j_call: TRBJ1-6; clone_size: NA; cdr3_nt: TGTGCCTGGAGGCCGGGGAGCTCCTATAATTCACCCCTCCACTTT; cdr3_aa: CAWRPGSSYNSPLHF
d_call: NA; cdr3_length: 13; v_call: TRBV6-1; j_call: TRBJ1-5; clone_size: once; cdr3_nt: TGTGCCAGCAGTCGGCAGGGTGGACAGCCCCAGCATTTT; cdr3_aa: CASSRQGGQPQHF
d_call: NA; cdr3_length: 12; v_call: TRBV19; j_call: TRBJ1-2; clone_size: NA; cdr3_nt: TGTGCCAGTATGTACCAGAACTATGGCTACACCTTC; cdr3_aa: CASMYQNYGYTF
d_call: NA; cdr3_length: 13; v_call: TRBV7-9; j_call: TRBJ2-7; clone_size: NA; cdr3_nt: TGTTCCAGCAGCTTCCCCGGGACCTACGAGCAGTACTTC; cdr3_aa: CSSSFPGTYEQYF
d_call: NA; cdr3_length: 15; v_call: TRBV10-3; j_call: TRBJ1-6; clone_size: NA; cdr3_nt: TGTGCCACCCGAAACGGGGACAATCGACTTTCACCCCTCCACTTT; cdr3_aa: CATRNGDNRLSPLHF
d_call: NA; cdr3_length: 14; v_call: TRBV9; j_call: TRBJ2-1; clone_size: NA; cdr3_nt: TGTGCCAGCAGCGTAGTTCCAGGCGACAATGAGCAGTTCTTC; cdr3_aa: CASSVVPGDNEQFF
d_call: TRBD2; cdr3_length: 17; v_call: TRBV4-3; j_call: TRBJ2-3; clone_size: NA; cdr3_nt: TGCGCCAGCAGCCAAGATCCGACTAGCGGGCATGTAGATTCGCAGTATTTT; cdr3_aa: CASSQDPTSGHVDSQYF
d_call: TRBD1; cdr3_length: 13; v_call: TRBV30; j_call: TRBJ1-2; clone_size: NA; cdr3_nt: TGTGCCTGGACCCTGGGACAGGGCGTCGGCTACACCTTC; cdr3_aa: CAWTLGQGVGYTF
d_call: NA; cdr3_length: 16; v_call: TRBV9; j_call: TRBJ2-2; clone_size: NA; cdr3_nt: TGTGCCAGCAGCGTAGCTCAGCGGGCGCGCACCGAGGAGCTGTTTTTT; cdr3_aa: CASSVAQRARTEELFF
d_call: NA; cdr3_length: 16; v_call: TRBV18; j_call: TRBJ2-1; clone_size: NA; cdr3_nt: TGTGCCAGCTCACCACCGGAGGGTGCAGGGTGGAATGAGCAGTTCTTC; cdr3_aa: CASSPPEGAGWNEQFF
d_call: NA; cdr3_length: 15; v_call: TRBV11-2; j_call: TRBJ2-5; clone_size: NA; cdr3_nt: TGTGCCAGCAGCTTTATGGACAATCGACAAGAGACCCAGTACTTC; cdr3_aa: CASSFMDNRQETQYF
d_call: NA; cdr3_length: 15; v_call: TRBV6-6; j_call: TRBJ2-4; clone_size: NA; cdr3_nt: TGTGCCAGCATCCTGGACTGGTCCGGCAAAAACATTCAGTACTTC; cdr3_aa: CASILDWSGKNIQYF
d_call: TRBD2; cdr3_length: 16; v_call: TRBV7-6; j_call: TRBJ2-1; clone_size: few; cdr3_nt: TGTGCCAGCAGCTTATTTGCTAGCGGGGGGGACAATGAGCAGTTCTTC; cdr3_aa: CASSLFASGGDNEQFF
d_call: TRBD1; cdr3_length: 16; v_call: TRBV28; j_call: TRBJ2-3; clone_size: NA; cdr3_nt: TGTGCCAGCAGTCCTCGAACAGGGGGCGCGGCAGATACGCAGTATTTT; cdr3_aa: CASSPRTGGAADTQYF
d_call: TRBD2; cdr3_length: 16; v_call: TRBV4-3; j_call: TRBJ2-1; clone_size: NA; cdr3_nt: TGCGCCAGCAGCCAACAACTAGCGGGGGCCTACAATGAGCAGTTCTTC; cdr3_aa: CASSQQLAGAYNEQFF
d_call: NA; cdr3_length: 14; v_call: TRBV19; j_call: TRBJ2-7; clone_size: NA; cdr3_nt: TGTGCCAGTAGTAAGGGTCAGGGGTTCTACGAGCAGTACTTC; cdr3_aa: CASSKGQGFYEQYF
d_call: TRBD1; cdr3_length: 17; v_call: TRBV19; j_call: TRBJ2-7; clone_size: once; cdr3_nt: TGTGCCAGTAGTATAGGGGCCCCCTGGGACAGGGGCAACGAGCAGTACTTC; cdr3_aa: CASSIGAPWDRGNEQYF
d_call: NA; cdr3_length: 13; v_call: TRBV5-1; j_call: TRBJ1-1; clone_size: NA; cdr3_nt: TGCGCCAGCACCTCCCGGGTTGGCACTGAAGCTTTCTTT; cdr3_aa: CASTSRVGTEAFF
d_call: NA; cdr3_length: 13; v_call: TRBV6-6; j_call: TRBJ2-1; clone_size: NA; cdr3_nt: TGTGCCAGCCAGACTAGATTGGGGAATGAGCAGTTCTTC; cdr3_aa: CASQTRLGNEQFF
d_call: TRBD1; cdr3_length: 16; v_call: TRBV7-2; j_call: TRBJ1-2; clone_size: NA; cdr3_nt: TGTGCCAGCAGCTTAGTTGTTGGACAGGTGTTCAATGGCTACACCTTC; cdr3_aa: CASSLVVGQVFNGYTF
d_call: TRBD1; cdr3_length: 15; v_call: TRBV4-1; j_call: TRBJ1-1; clone_size: NA; cdr3_nt: TGCGCCAGCAGCCCTGGGACAGGAGAGGACACTGAAGCTTTCTTT; cdr3_aa: CASSPGTGEDTEAFF
d_call: NA; cdr3_length: 12; v_call: TRBV28; j_call: TRBJ1-1; clone_size: NA; cdr3_nt: TGTGCCACCCTAGGAAGTTCCACTGAAGCTTTCTTT; cdr3_aa: CATLGSSTEAFF
d_call: TRBD1; cdr3_length: 15; v_call: TRBV5-1; j_call: TRBJ1-3; clone_size: NA; cdr3_nt: TGCGCCAGCAGCTGGGACAGGGGGCCTGAAAACACCATATATTTT; cdr3_aa: CASSWDRGPENTIYF
d_call: NA; cdr3_length: 13; v_call: TRBV27; j_call: TRBJ2-1; clone_size: few; cdr3_nt: TGTGCCAGCTCTCCAGGGGTTTACAATGAGCAGTTCTTC; cdr3_aa: CASSPGVYNEQFF
d_call: TRBD2; cdr3_length: 17; v_call: TRBV5-4; j_call: TRBJ2-1; clone_size: once; cdr3_nt: TGTGCCAGCAGCTTGGAGGGAGTCGGGAGGGCCCGTTATGAGCAGTTCTTC; cdr3_aa: CASSLEGVGRARYEQFF
d_call: NA; cdr3_length: 13; v_call: TRBV13; j_call: TRBJ2-1; clone_size: NA; cdr3_nt: TGTGCCAGCAGCTTTCTTAGTTCCAATGAGCAGTTCTTC; cdr3_aa: CASSFLSSNEQFF
d_call: NA; cdr3_length: 15; v_call: TRBV7-2; j_call: TRBJ2-5; clone_size: NA; cdr3_nt: TGTGCCAGCAGCTTAGTCAATACAGGGAGTGAGACCCAGTACTTC; cdr3_aa: CASSLVNTGSETQYF
d_call: NA; cdr3_length: 13; v_call: TRBV5-1; j_call: TRBJ1-2; clone_size: NA; cdr3_nt: TGCGCCAGCAGCTTTGGCGGGGACTATGGCTACACCTTC; cdr3_aa: CASSFGGDYGYTF
d_call: TRBD1; cdr3_length: 17; v_call: TRBV5-1; j_call: TRBJ2-1; clone_size: NA; cdr3_nt: TGCGCCAGCAGCTTGCCTATCCGGGACAGGGGGCGCAATGAGCAGTTCTTC; cdr3_aa: CASSLPIRDRGRNEQFF
d_call: TRBD2; cdr3_length: 16; v_call: TRBV5-4; j_call: TRBJ2-3; clone_size: NA; cdr3_nt: TGTGCCAGCAGCTTTCTCCTAGCGGGGAACACAGATACGCAGTATTTT; cdr3_aa: CASSFLLAGNTDTQYF
d_call: TRBD1; cdr3_length: 16; v_call: TRBV4-2; j_call: TRBJ1-4; clone_size: NA; cdr3_nt: TGTGCCAGCAGCCAAGGCCAGGGGGCACGGAGTGAAAAACTGTTTTTT; cdr3_aa: CASSQGQGARSEKLFF